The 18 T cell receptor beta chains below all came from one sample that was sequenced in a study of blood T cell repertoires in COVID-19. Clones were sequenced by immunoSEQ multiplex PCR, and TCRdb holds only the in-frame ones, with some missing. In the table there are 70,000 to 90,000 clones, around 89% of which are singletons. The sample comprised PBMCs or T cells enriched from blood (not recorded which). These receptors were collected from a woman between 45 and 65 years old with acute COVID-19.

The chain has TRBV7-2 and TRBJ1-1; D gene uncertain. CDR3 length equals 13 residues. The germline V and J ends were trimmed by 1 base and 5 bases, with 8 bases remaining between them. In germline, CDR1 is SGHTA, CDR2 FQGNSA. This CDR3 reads CASSLVSGTEAFF. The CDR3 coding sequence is TGTGCCAGCAGCTTAGTATCGGGGACTGAAGCTTTCTTT.

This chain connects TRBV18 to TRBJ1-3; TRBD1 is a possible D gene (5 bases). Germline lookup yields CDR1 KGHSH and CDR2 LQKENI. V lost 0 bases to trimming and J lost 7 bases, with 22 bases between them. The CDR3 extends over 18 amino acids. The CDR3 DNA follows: TGTGCCAGCTCACCACCGTGGGATTTTATAGCCAGGGCGAACACCATATATTTT. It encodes CASSPPWDFIARANTIYF.

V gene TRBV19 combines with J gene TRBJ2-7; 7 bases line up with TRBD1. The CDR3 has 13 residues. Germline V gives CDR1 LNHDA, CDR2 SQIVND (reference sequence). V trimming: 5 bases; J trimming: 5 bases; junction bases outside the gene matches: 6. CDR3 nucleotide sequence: TGTGCCAGTAGTGCGAACAGGGGTAACGAGCAGTACTTC. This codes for CASSANRGNEQYF.

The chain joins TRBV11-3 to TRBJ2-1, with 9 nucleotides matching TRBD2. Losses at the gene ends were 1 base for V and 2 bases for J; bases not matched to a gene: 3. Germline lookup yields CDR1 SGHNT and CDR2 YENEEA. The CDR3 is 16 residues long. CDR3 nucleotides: TGTGCCAGCAGCTTAGGTGCTAGCGGGACCTACAATGAGCAGTTCTTC. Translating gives CASSLGASGTYNEQFF.

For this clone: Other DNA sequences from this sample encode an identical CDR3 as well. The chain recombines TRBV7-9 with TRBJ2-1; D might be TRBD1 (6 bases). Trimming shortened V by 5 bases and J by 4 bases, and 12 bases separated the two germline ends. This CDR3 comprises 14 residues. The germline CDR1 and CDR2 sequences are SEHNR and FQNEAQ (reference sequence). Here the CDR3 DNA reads TGTGCCAGCAGCCCGAGGACAGATTACAATGAGCAGTTCTTC. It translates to CASSPRTDYNEQFF.

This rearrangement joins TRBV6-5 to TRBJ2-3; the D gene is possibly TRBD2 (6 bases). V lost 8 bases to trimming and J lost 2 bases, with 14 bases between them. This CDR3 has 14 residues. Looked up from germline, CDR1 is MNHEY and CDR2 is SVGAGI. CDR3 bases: TGTGCCAGCGGAATCCGGGGGTCCACAGATACGCAGTATTTT. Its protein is CASGIRGSTDTQYF.

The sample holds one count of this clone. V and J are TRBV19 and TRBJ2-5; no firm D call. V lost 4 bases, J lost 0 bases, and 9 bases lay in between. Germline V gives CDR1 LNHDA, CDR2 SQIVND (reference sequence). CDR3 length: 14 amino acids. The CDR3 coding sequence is TGTGCCAGTAGTAGCCCCGGGTACCAAGAGACCCAGTACTTC. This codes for CASSSPGYQETQYF.

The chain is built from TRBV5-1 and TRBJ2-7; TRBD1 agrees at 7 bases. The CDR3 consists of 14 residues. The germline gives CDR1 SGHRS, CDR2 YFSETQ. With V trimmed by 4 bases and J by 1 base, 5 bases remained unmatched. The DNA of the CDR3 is TGCGCCAGCAGCCTGGGACAGCCATCCTACGAGCAGTACTTC. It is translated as CASSLGQPSYEQYF.

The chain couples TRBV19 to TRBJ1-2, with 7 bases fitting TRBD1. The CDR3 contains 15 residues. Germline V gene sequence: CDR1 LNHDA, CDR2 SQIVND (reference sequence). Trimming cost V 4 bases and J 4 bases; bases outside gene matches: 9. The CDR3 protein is CASSSGTENAYGYTF. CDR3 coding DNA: TGTGCCAGTAGTAGTGGGACAGAAAATGCCTATGGCTACACCTTC. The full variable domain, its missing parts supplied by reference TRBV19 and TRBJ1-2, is DGGITQSPKYLFRKEGQNVTLSCEQNLNHDAMYWYRQDPGQGLRLIYYSQIVNDFQKGDIAEGYSVSREKKESFPLTVTSAQKNPTAFYLCASSSGTENAYGYTFGSGTRLTVV.

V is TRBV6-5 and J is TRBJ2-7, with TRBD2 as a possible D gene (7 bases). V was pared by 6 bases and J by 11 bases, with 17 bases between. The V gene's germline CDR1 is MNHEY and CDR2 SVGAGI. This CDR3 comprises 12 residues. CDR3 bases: TGTGCCAGCAGGGACCCGGGGGGCAGAGAGTACTTC. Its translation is CASRDPGGREYF.

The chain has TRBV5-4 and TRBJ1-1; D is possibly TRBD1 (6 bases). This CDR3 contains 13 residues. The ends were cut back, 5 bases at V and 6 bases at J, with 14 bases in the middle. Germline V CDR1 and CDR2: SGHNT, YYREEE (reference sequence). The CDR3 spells CASSLQGAPEAFF. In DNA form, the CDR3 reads TGTGCCAGCAGTTTACAGGGAGCCCCTGAAGCTTTCTTT.

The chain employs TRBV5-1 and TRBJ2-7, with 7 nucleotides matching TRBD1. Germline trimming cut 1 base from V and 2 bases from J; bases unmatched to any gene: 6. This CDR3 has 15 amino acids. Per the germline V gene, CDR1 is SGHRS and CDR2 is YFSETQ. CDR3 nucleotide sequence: TGCGCCAGCAGCTTGTGGGGCGGACAGGCCTACGAGCAGTACTTC. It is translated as CASSLWGGQAYEQYF.

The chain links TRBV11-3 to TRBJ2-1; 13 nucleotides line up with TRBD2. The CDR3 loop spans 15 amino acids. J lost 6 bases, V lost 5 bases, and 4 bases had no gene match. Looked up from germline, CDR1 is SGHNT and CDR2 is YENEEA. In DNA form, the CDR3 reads TGTGCCAGCAGCCCCCGACTAGCGGGGGGCAATGAGCAGTTCTTC. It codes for CASSPRLAGGNEQFF.

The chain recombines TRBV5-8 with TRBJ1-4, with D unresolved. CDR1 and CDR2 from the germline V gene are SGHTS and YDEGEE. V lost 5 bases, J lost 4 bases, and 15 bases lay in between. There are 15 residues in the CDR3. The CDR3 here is CASSFHRTLNEKLFF. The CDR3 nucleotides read TGTGCCAGCAGTTTCCACCGGACTCTTAATGAAAAACTGTTTTTT.

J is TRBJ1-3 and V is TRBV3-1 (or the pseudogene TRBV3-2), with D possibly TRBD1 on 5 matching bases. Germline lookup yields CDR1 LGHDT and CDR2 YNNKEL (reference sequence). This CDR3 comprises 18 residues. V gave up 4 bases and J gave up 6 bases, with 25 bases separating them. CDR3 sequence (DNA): TGTGCCAGCAGCCTGACGGCCCGGGGGACCCCCATCGAAAACACCATATATTTT. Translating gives CASSLTARGTPIENTIYF.

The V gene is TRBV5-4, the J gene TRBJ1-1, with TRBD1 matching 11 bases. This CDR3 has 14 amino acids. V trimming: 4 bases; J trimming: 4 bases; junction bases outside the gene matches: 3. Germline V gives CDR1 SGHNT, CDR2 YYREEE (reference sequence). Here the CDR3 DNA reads TGTGCCAGCAGCAAGGACAGGGGGCCCACTGAAGCTTTCTTT. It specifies CASSKDRGPTEAFF.

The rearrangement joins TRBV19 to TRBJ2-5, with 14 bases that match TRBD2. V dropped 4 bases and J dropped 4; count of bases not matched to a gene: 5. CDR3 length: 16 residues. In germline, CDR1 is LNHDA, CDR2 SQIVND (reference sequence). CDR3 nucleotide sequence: TGTGCCAGTAGTACGCCCGGGACTAGCGGGAGAGAGACCCAGTACTTC. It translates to CASSTPGTSGRETQYF. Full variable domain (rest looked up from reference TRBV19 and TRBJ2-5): DGGITQSPKYLFRKEGQNVTLSCEQNLNHDAMYWYRQDPGQGLRLIYYSQIVNDFQKGDIAEGYSVSREKKESFPLTVTSAQKNPTAFYLCASSTPGTSGRETQYFGPGTRLLVL.

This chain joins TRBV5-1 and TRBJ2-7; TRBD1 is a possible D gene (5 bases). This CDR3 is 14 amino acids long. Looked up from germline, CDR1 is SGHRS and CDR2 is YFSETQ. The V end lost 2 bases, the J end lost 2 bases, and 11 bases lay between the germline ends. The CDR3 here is CASSFPGLTYEQYF. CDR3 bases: TGCGCCAGCAGCTTTCCAGGGTTGACCTACGAGCAGTACTTC.